The T cell receptor (beta chain) under discussion was sequenced for a study of shared clonotypes between healthy human individuals. This was a deep-level run. An even split of each subset's genomic DNA across several immunoSEQ plates was performed. Sequencing was performed with immunoSEQ multiplex PCR; in TCRdb, only in-frame clones are kept and a portion is missing. The sample records about 1 million clones, about 74% being singletons. Findings of the study overall: Some clonotypes were shared by all four sorted-subset donors, while others were not shared. The non-shared ones had lower generation probabilities than the shared ones.

This clone was seen a single time. Antigen: not known. This clonotype was sampled from a man younger than 35 in good health. Sequencing used memory CD4+ T cells sorted from blood. Subset described: CD45RA-negative fraction.

Written as DNA, the CDR3 is TGTGCCAGCAGTTACTTGGGGACTAACTATGGCTACACCTTC. This codes for CASSYLGTNYGYTF. V is TRBV6-6 and J is TRBJ1-2; D remains unclear. The germline gives CDR1 MNHNY, CDR2 SVGAGI (reference sequence). Trimming removed 1 base at V and 0 bases at J, with 6 bases between. CDR3 length: 14 residues.